These 14 T cell receptor beta chains were sequenced from one sample in a study of blood T cell repertoires in COVID-19 (dated by TCRdb to between 2020 and 2021). The library was built by means of the immunoSEQ multiplex PCR assay. The source is immuneACCESS, and TCRdb retained only in-frame sequences with V and J called. Part of the clones is not carried over; for the studies checked, unresolved V genes explain less than half of this, and the remainder is unexplained. The sample table holds 75,000 to 100,000 clones, of which about 90% were seen once. Of the sample, nearly 20% falls within the top ten clones. Sequencing input: peripheral blood. The origin of the receptors is a human donor in a cohort sampled during active COVID-19.

This clone appeared once. The chain employs TRBV14 and TRBJ1-1; 9 nucleotides line up with TRBD1. V trimming: 2 bases; J trimming: 11 bases; junction bases outside the gene matches: 6. The CDR3 has 13 residues. Germline-derived CDR1 and CDR2 are SGHDN and FVKESK. The CDR3 region is CASSQQNRGPAFF. The CDR3 DNA sequence: TGTGCCAGCAGCCAACAAAACAGGGGGCCGGCTTTCTTT.

The chain couples TRBV28 to TRBJ2-4, with 10 positions matching TRBD2. Trimming took 8 bases from V and 4 from J; bases not matched to a gene: 5. Germline assignment: CDR1 MDHEN and CDR2 SYDVKM. CDR3 size: 14 residues. This CDR3 reads CASQREGNKNIQYF. In nucleotides, the CDR3 is TGTGCCAGCCAGCGGGAGGGTAATAAAAACATTCAGTACTTC.

The chain combines TRBV6-5 with TRBJ1-2; TRBD1 is a possible D gene (6 bases). The CDR3 covers 15 residues. Germline values: CDR1 MNHEY, CDR2 SVGAGI. V was cut by 2 bases and J by 8 bases, with 18 bases left in between. CDR3 sequence (DNA): TGTGCCAGCAGTTACGATGTCAGGGGATCTTGGGGCTACACCTTC. This gives the protein CASSYDVRGSWGYTF.

The rearrangement uses TRBV7-8 and TRBJ1-5; TRBD1 might be the D (5 bases). Germline V gene sequence: CDR1 SGHVS, CDR2 FQNEAQ. The CDR3 spans 15 residues. Between the trimmed V and J ends, which lost 4 bases and 1 base, there was a span of 11 bases. Here the CDR3 reads CASSSTAGSNQPQHF. The CDR3 bases are TGTGCCAGCAGCTCGACAGCCGGGAGCAATCAGCCCCAGCATTTT. The full variable domain, completed using reference TRBV7-8 and TRBJ1-5, is GAGVSQSPRYKVAKRGQDVALRCDPISGHVSLFWYQQALGQGPEFLTYFQNEAQLDKSGLPSDRFFAERPEGSVSTLKIQRTQQEDSAVYLCASSSTAGSNQPQHFGDGTRLSIL.

The chain recombines TRBV6-5 with TRBJ2-7; D might be TRBD2 (6 bases). The CDR3 is made up of 13 amino acids. V lost 5 bases and J lost 7, with 15 bases in between. CDR1 and CDR2 from the germline V gene are MNHEY and SVGAGI. This CDR3 reads CASSLYVGGEQYF. The CDR3 coding sequence is TGTGCCAGCAGTCTGTACGTGGGGGGTGAGCAGTACTTC.

This chain links TRBV7-2 with TRBJ1-1; TRBD1 aligns across 8 bases. V shed 2 bases and J 3 bases; nucleotides not matched to a gene: 5. The CDR3 has 15 residues. Per germline, CDR1 SGHTA and CDR2 FQGNSA. The CDR3 is CASSLLTGEYTEAFF. CDR3 nucleotide sequence: TGTGCCAGCAGCTTACTGACAGGGGAGTACACTGAAGCTTTCTTT.

This clone came up once. The chain combines TRBV28 with TRBJ2-5, with a possible D match to TRBD1 (5 bases). Germline CDR1 is MDHEN and CDR2 is SYDVKM. This CDR3 is built from 16 residues. The germline V and J ends were trimmed by 2 bases and 1 base, with 14 bases remaining between them. In DNA, the CDR3 is TGTGCCAGCAGTTTAGGGGCTGGTACTCGCCAAGAGACCCAGTACTTC. Its translation: CASSLGAGTRQETQYF.

This clone has just one count. The J gene is TRBJ2-7, the V gene TRBV4-3, with 10 bases identical to TRBD2. The CDR3 runs 17 residues. Germline V gene sequence: CDR1 LGHNA, CDR2 YSLEER. The J segment lost 0 bases and the V segment lost 3 bases, leaving 8 bases of the junction unmatched. The CDR3 is CASSHIVAGGSSYEQYF. The CDR3 DNA sequence: TGCGCCAGCAGCCATATTGTAGCGGGAGGTAGCTCCTACGAGCAGTACTTC.

The chain uses TRBV9 and TRBJ2-1; D may be TRBD2 (7 bases). CDR1 and CDR2 from the germline V gene are SGDLS and YYNGEE. Between the trimmed V and J ends, which lost 4 bases and 4 bases, there was a span of 18 bases. The CDR3 totals 16 residues. The CDR3 region is CASSPGGGGRYNEQFF. CDR3 nucleotide sequence: TGTGCCAGCAGCCCCGGCGGGGGCGGACGTTACAATGAGCAGTTCTTC.

The V call is TRBV10-3, the J call TRBJ1-2; tentatively, D is TRBD1 (5 bases). V gave up 0 bases and J gave up 7 bases, with 12 bases separating them. Per the germline V gene, CDR1 is ENHRY and CDR2 is SYGVKD. The CDR3 spans 14 residues. In DNA form, the CDR3 reads TGTGCCATCAGTGAGTCGCAGACAGCTATTGGCTACACCTTC. Encoded protein: CAISESQTAIGYTF.

V and J are TRBV5-6 and TRBJ2-7, with a tentative D call TRBD2 (6 bases). Germline-derived CDR1 and CDR2 are SGHDT and YYEEEE. V shed 0 bases and J shed 6 bases, with 10 bases lying between them. The CDR3 sequence is 13 residues long. CDR3 residues: CASSLAPAGEQYF. The CDR3, as DNA: TGTGCCAGCAGCTTGGCCCCAGCGGGCGAGCAGTACTTC.

A few counts support this clone. The identical CDR3 is also encoded by other nucleotide sequences in the sample. The genes are TRBV7-3 and TRBJ1-1, with D possibly TRBD1 on 6 matching bases. The CDR3 consists of 15 residues. Trimming took off 1 base at V and 0 bases at J, with 9 bases between the two ends. Germline CDR1 reads SGHTA; CDR2 reads FQGTGA. The CDR3 DNA reads TGTGCCAGCAGCTTAAAGGGGGGGCTGAACACTGAAGCTTTCTTT. Its protein is CASSLKGGLNTEAFF.

This sequence joins TRBV18 and TRBJ1-2, with TRBD1 matching 8 bases. The CDR3 spans 14 residues. J was trimmed by 1 base and V by 3 bases; bases with no gene match: 1. Germline CDR1 and CDR2: KGHSH and LQKENI. Here the CDR3 reads CASSPGQDNYGYTF. CDR3 sequence (DNA): TGTGCCAGCTCACCGGGACAGGATAACTATGGCTACACCTTC.

The chain recombines TRBV6-5 with TRBJ1-3; the match to TRBD1 covers 9 bases. Germline assignment: CDR1 MNHEY and CDR2 SVGAGI. CDR3 length equals 14 residues. The trim removed 6 bases at V and 3 bases at J, leaving 3 bases unmatched. CDR3 protein: CASRTDRGGNTIYF. The CDR3 DNA follows: TGTGCCAGCAGGACGGACAGGGGTGGAAACACCATATATTTT.